Shown below are 12 T cell receptor beta chains from a single sample sequenced in a study of molecular identifiers for immune sequencing clone quantification. TCRdb independently ran MiXCR on the PCR reads; one entry per CDR3 protein. The table has about 510,000 distinct CDR3 sequences, about 22% seen once. The sequencing sample was made of naive CD8+ T cells from blood, with Jurkat cell RNA spiked in. Sample subset: FACS-sorted CD8+CD4-CCR7+CD45RA+ naive T cells. The receptor source for this set is a human donor in good health. Some libraries in this study had Jurkat cell RNA spiked in.

This clonotype was seen only a few times. J is TRBJ2-3 and V is TRBV27; maybe TRBD2 (6 bases). The V and J ends lost 4 bases and 1 base respectively, with 18 bases between them. Per germline, CDR1 MNHEY and CDR2 SMNVEV (reference sequence). The CDR3 runs 17 residues. The CDR3, as DNA: TGTGCCAGCAGTTCACTCCGGGGGACCCTAGGCACAGATACGCAGTATTTT. This codes for CASSSLRGTLGTDTQYF.

This clonotype was seen only a few times. The chain is built from TRBV6-2 or TRBV6-3 and TRBJ2-2; D is unresolved. V was shortened by 5 bases and J by 0 bases, with 13 bases between the two germline ends. CDR3 size: 16 residues. Germline V gene sequence: CDR1 MNHEY, CDR2 SVGEGT. The CDR3 sequence: CASSPLRTSNTGELFF. CDR3 DNA: TGTGCCAGCAGTCCCCTTCGGACCTCGAACACCGGGGAGCTGTTTTTT.

The sample holds many counts of this clonotype. The chain is built from TRBV15 and TRBJ2-5; 9 bases agree with TRBD1. The CDR3 runs 16 residues. V dropped 2 bases and J dropped 1; count of bases not matched to a gene: 5. The germline V gene has CDR1 LNHNV and CDR2 YYDKDF (reference sequence). The CDR3 is CATSRRWDRVQETQYF. CDR3 nucleotides: TGTGCCACCAGCAGACGTTGGGACAGGGTCCAAGAGACCCAGTACTTC.

The CDR3 DNA reads TGTGCCAGCAGCTACGCCGGGACGGCAAACAATGAGCAGTTCTTC. Amino acid sequence: CASSYAGTANNEQFF. The chain is built from TRBV6-2 or TRBV6-3 and TRBJ2-1; D possibly uses TRBD1 or TRBD2 (5 bases each). From germline, CDR1 is MNHEY and CDR2 SVGEGT. This CDR3 is 15 amino acids long. The V end lost 6 bases, the J end lost 5 bases, and 17 bases lay between the germline ends.

This clonotype was counted between two and nine times. DNA for the CDR3: TGTGCCAGTAGAGTTTGGTACGGTAATGAAAAACTGTTTTTT. As protein: CASRVWYGNEKLFF. The chain is built from TRBV19 and TRBJ1-4; D unresolved. V dropped 6 bases and J dropped 4 bases, with 12 bases sitting between them. CDR1 is LNHDA, CDR2 SQIVND, per germline (reference sequence). CDR3 length: 14 amino acids.

This clonotype was found once. The V gene is TRBV6-5, the J gene TRBJ1-1; D is possibly TRBD1 (5 bases). The V gene lost 8 bases and the J gene lost 2 bases, with 12 bases spanning the gap. CDR1 is MNHEY, CDR2 SVGAGI, per germline. CDR3 length equals 13 residues. CDR3 sequence reads: CASYGAGNTEAFF. The CDR3 bases are TGTGCCAGCTATGGGGCAGGCAACACTGAAGCTTTCTTT.

This clonotype occurred a few times. A read error may account for a junction end that differs from germline. V usage is TRBV4-3 and J usage is TRBJ1-5; TRBD1 matches 7 bases. Germline values: CDR1 LGHNA, CDR2 YSLEER. CDR3 size: 18 residues. The CDR3 DNA reads as TGCGCCAGCAGCCAAGACGTCCCCACAGGGGTTTACAATCAGCCCCTGCATTTT. Amino acids: CASSQDVPTGVYNQPLHF.

This clonotype was detected only a few times. The chain combines TRBV5-1 with TRBJ2-3; TRBD1 matches at 11 bases. With V trimmed by 3 bases and J by 5 bases, 5 bases remained unmatched. Per the germline V gene, CDR1 is SGHRS and CDR2 is YFSETQ. The CDR3 is 15 amino acids. The CDR3: CASSSGQGAGDTQYF. Here the CDR3 DNA reads TGCGCCAGCAGCTCCGGACAGGGGGCGGGAGATACGCAGTATTTT.

This sequence joins TRBV7-6 and TRBJ2-5; possibly TRBD2 for D (6 bases). V was clipped by 1 base and J by 5 bases, with 14 bases between them. The CDR3 is 15 amino acids. Per the germline V gene, CDR1 is SGHVS and CDR2 is FNYEAQ. In DNA form, the CDR3 reads TGTGCCAGCAGCTTAGACATTAGGAGGGGTGAGACCCAGTACTTC. This encodes CASSLDIRRGETQYF.

The rearrangement links TRBV14 to TRBJ2-7; 7 bases fit TRBD1. CDR3 length: 17 amino acids. Per germline, CDR1 SGHDN and CDR2 FVKESK. The trim removed 4 bases at V and 3 bases at J, leaving 15 bases unmatched. CDR3 loop: CASSPPRGTVEDYEQYF. In nucleotides, the CDR3 is TGTGCCAGCAGCCCCCCCAGGGGGACAGTGGAGGACTACGAGCAGTACTTC.

This clonotype was observed a single time. The CDR3 does not close with the conserved phenylalanine or tryptophan, likely indicating a read error. This chain connects TRBV28 to TRBJ2-1; D may be TRBD2 (5 bases). CDR1 MDHEN and CDR2 SYDVKM come from the germline V gene. CDR3 length: 16 residues. Trimming shortened V by 4 bases and J by 8 bases, and 21 bases separated the two germline ends. The CDR3 loop reads CASSSPFRGSRHEQFL. In DNA form, the CDR3 reads TGTGCCAGCAGTTCCCCATTTCGAGGGAGCCGACATGAGCAGTTCCTC.

This clonotype was counted only a few times. The gene calls are TRBV20-1 and TRBJ1-2; 10 nucleotides agree with TRBD1. Germline CDR1 and CDR2: DFQATT and SNEGSKA (reference sequence). This CDR3 spans 16 amino acids. The ends lost 6 bases at V and 5 bases at J; junction bases unmatched: 15. CDR3 residues: CSALSTGGGILYGYTF. For the CDR3, the DNA is TGCAGTGCCCTATCGACAGGGGGCGGTATTCTTTATGGCTACACCTTC.